This TCR beta chain was captured in a study of response to subunit inactivated influenza vaccine. Trimming took off 5 bases at V and 4 bases at J, with 9 bases between the two ends. Per germline, CDR1 SGHVS and CDR2 FNYEAQ. The CDR3 totals 13 residues. General observations from the study: The authors suggested that every seasonal influenza vaccination recruits few new T cells.

MiXCR was run by TCRdb on the RT-PCR reads, yielding one entry per CDR3 protein. The table records around 470,000 distinct CDR3 sequences, 6% to 9% of them present only once. In its sample, this clonotype was seen many times. Its antigen is still unknown. This chain uses TRBV7-6 with TRBJ1-5; no firm D call. Sequencing used PBMCs from blood, obtained approximately 25 months after vaccination. This clonotype was obtained from a man between 50 and 69 years old who received an inactivated influenza vaccine. The CDR3 is CASSPQSNQPQHF. The CDR3 DNA is TGTGCCAGCAGCCCGCAGAGTAATCAGCCCCAGCATTTT.